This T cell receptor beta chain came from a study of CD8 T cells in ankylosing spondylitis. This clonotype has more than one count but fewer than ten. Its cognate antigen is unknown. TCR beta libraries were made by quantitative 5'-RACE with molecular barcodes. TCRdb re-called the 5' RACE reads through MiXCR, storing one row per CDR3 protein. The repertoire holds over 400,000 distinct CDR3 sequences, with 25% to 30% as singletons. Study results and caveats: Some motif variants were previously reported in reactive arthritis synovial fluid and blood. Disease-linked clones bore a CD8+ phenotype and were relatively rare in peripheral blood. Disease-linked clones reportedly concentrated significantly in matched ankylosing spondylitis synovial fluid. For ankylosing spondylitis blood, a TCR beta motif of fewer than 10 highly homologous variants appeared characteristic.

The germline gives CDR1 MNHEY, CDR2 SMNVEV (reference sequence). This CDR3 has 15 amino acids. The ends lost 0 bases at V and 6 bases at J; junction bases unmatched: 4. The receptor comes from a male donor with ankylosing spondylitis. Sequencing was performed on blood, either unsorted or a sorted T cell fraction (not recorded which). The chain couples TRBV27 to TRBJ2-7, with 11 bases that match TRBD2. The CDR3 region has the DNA TGTGCCAGCAGTTTATCGGCACTAGCGGGAGCCGAGCAGTACTTC. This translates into CASSLSALAGAEQYF.